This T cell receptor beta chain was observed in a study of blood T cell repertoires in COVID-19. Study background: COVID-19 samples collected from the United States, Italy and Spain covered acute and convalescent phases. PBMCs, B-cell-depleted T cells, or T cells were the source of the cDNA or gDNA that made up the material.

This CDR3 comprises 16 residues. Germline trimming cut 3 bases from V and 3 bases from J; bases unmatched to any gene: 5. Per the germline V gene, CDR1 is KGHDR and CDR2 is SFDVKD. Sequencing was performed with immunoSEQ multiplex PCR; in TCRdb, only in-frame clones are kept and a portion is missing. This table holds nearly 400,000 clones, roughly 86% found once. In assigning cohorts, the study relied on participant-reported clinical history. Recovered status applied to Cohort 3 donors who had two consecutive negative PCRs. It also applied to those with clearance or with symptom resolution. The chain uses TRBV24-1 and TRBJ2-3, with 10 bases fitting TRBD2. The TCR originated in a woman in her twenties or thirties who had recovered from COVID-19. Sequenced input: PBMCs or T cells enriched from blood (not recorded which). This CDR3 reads CATSDPLAGDTDTQYF. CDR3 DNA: TGTGCCACCAGTGATCCCCTAGCGGGAGATACAGATACGCAGTATTTT.